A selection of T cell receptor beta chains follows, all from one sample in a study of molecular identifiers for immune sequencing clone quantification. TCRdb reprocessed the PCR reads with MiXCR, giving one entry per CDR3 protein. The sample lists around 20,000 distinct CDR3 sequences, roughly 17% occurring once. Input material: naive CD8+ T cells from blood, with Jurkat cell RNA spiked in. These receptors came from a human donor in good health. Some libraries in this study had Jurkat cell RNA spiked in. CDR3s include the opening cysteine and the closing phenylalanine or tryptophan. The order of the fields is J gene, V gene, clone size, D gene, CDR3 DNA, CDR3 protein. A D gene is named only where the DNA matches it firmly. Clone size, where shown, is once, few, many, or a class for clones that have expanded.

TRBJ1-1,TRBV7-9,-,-,TGTGCCAGCAGCTTCGTTGTTGGGGGTACGGAAGCTTTCTTT,CASSFVVGGTEAFF
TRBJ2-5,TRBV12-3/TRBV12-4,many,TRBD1,TGTGCCAGCAGTATGACAGGGGGCCCCCACTGGGAGACCCAGTACTTC,CASSMTGGPHWETQYF
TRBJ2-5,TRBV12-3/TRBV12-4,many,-,TGTGCCAGCAGTTTTGGAAACCAAGAGACCCAGTACTTC,CASSFGNQETQYF
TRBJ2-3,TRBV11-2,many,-,TGTGCCAGCAGCACCCGGACCGACGGAATGTCAGATACGCAGTATTTT,CASSTRTDGMSDTQYF
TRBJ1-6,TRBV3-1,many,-,TGTGCCAGCAGTCCATCGCAGGTGGAGGCACCCCTCCACTTT,CASSPSQVEAPLHF
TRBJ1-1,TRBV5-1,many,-,TGCGCCAGCGCCCCCGAGGGAGCGATGAACACTGAAGCTTTCTTT,CASAPEGAMNTEAFF
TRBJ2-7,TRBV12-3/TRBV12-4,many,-,TGTGCCAGCAGCATTGGACAATTCTACGAGCAGTACTTC,CASSIGQFYEQYF
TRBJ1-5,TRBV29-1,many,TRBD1,TGCAGCGTTGACGGAGGGGGCAGCAATCAGCCCCAGCATTTT,CSVDGGGSNQPQHF
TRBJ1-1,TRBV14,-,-,TGTGCCAGCGGCCGTTGGGAGCTGGGCGCTGAAGCTTTCTTT,CASGRWELGAEAFF
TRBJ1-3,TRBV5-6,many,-,TGTGCCAGCAGCACCTCGGACCTCAGCTCTGGAAACACCATATATTTT,CASSTSDLSSGNTIYF
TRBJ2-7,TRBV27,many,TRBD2,TGTGCCAGCAGTTCCCAGACGGGGGGGTCCGAGCAGTACTTC,CASSSQTGGSEQYF
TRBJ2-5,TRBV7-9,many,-,TGTGCCAGCAGCAAGGCGACTGATAGAGCGACCCAGTACTTC,CASSKATDRATQYF